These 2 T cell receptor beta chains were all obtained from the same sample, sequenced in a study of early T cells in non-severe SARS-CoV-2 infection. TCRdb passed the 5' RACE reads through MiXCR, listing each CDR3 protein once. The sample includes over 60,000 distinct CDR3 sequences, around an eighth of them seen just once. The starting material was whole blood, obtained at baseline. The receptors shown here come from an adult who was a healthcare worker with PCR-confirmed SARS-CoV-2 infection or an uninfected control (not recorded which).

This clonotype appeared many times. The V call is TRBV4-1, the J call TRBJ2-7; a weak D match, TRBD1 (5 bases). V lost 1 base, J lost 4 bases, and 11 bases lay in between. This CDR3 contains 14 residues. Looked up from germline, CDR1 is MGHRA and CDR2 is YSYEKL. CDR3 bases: TGCGCCAGCAGCCAAGGCACAGGAATTTACGAGCAGTACTTC. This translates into CASSQGTGIYEQYF.

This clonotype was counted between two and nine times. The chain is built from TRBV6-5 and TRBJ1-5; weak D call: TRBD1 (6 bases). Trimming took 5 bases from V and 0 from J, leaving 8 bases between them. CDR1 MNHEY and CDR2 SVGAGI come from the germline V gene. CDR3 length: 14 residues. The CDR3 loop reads CASSQDSSNQPQHF. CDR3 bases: TGTGCCAGCAGTCAGGACAGTAGCAATCAGCCCCAGCATTTT.